This T cell receptor beta chain stems from a study of Graves' ophthalmopathy and Graves' hyperthyroidism. Study-wide background: Peripheral blood was obtained at first diagnosis, ahead of any treatment. Study-wide results and caveats: Blood also held most thyroid clonotypes expanded above 0.001 frequency. Distinction of ophthalmopathy from stable hyperthyroidism by a 13-signature model reached approximately 90% sensitivity and approximately 80% specificity.

After removal of 8 bases from V and 9 bases from J, the junction contained 19 bases not matched to a gene. The CDR3 sequence is 15 residues long. CDR1 is MNHEY and CDR2 is SMNVEV in the germline V gene (reference sequence). Amplified TCR beta CDR3 regions were obtained using RNA transcripts as template. Second-round multiplex PCR came after a first-round RT-PCR that employed HTBI primers. TCRdb redid the calling of the multiplex PCR reads with MiXCR, one entry per CDR3 protein. The sample lists about 620,000 distinct CDR3 sequences, 22% occurring once. Of note for this clonotype: Its cognate antigen is unknown.

Other autoimmune diseases, uncontrolled infections, pregnancy or lactation excluded patients from enrollment. This TCR was recovered from a woman aged 18-30 years with stable Graves' hyperthyroidism. Some clones in this sample may be carry-over from other donors' samples. This rearrangement joins TRBV27 to TRBJ2-7; 7 bases line up with TRBD2. Sequenced: peripheral blood. CDR3 in amino acids: CASGVSELAREGQYF. CDR3 in DNA: TGTGCCAGCGGCGTTTCTGAACTAGCGCGTGAGGGGCAGTACTTC.